This TCR beta chain was sequenced for a study of shared clonotypes between healthy human individuals. Study findings and constraints: Naive subsets, compared against memory subsets, generally had larger estimated richness values. It was only blood that was sampled, and tissue repertoires likely differ.

All donors were Caucasian adults living in Nashville, Tennessee. In its sample, this clone was seen once. The antigen remains unidentified. Trimming cost V 4 bases and J 1 base, with 15 bases left between them. The CDR3 sequence is 15 residues long. The germline V gene has CDR1 SGHRS and CDR2 YFSETQ. The assay was carried out at the deep level. Clones were sequenced by immunoSEQ multiplex PCR, and TCRdb holds only the in-frame ones, with some missing. Of more than 2,000,000 clones listed, over 85% were seen once; the top ten hold roughly 0.36%. This receptor was taken from a man between 18 and 35 years old in good health. Some clones in this sample may be carry-over from other donors' samples. This sequence joins TRBV5-1 and TRBJ2-7, with a possible D match to TRBD2 (6 bases). The sample consisted of naive CD4+ T cells from PBMCs. Stated subset: CD45RA+ positively selected. CDR3: CASSAGLPISYEQYF. The CDR3 DNA reads as TGCGCCAGCAGCGCGGGACTTCCTATTTCCTACGAGCAGTACTTC.